The 6 T cell receptor beta chains below come from one sample, sequenced in a study of CD8 T cells in ankylosing spondylitis. TCRdb redid the calling of the 5' RACE reads with MiXCR, one entry per CDR3 protein. Of around 250,000 distinct CDR3 sequences listed, 15% to 20% are singletons. Material: blood, either unsorted or a sorted T cell fraction (not recorded which). The receptors here all came from a male donor with ankylosing spondylitis or in good health (not recorded which).

The chain employs TRBV29-1 and TRBJ2-7, with a tentative D call TRBD2 (6 bases). CDR3 length: 14 amino acids. V was shortened by 1 base and J by 1 base, with 11 bases between the two germline ends. Germline V CDR1 and CDR2: SQVTM, ANQGSEA. CDR3 loop: CSVEVGDSSYEQYF. The CDR3 coding sequence is TGCAGCGTTGAAGTAGGGGACTCATCCTACGAGCAGTACTTC.

The rearrangement links TRBV7-2 to TRBJ2-1; TRBD2 matches 10 bases. Germline-derived CDR1 and CDR2 are SGHTA and FQGNSA. The CDR3 loop spans 13 amino acids. V lost 8 bases to trimming and J lost 5 bases; unmatched junction nucleotides: 3. CDR3 amino acids: CASALAGDNEQFF. CDR3 DNA: TGTGCCAGCGCTCTAGCGGGAGACAATGAGCAGTTCTTC.

This clonotype was seen more than once but under ten times. The genes are TRBV5-1 and TRBJ2-5; TRBD1 matches at 9 bases. This CDR3 comprises 15 residues. After removal of 4 bases from V and 2 bases from J, the junction contained 6 bases not matched to a gene. Looked up from germline, CDR1 is SGHRS and CDR2 is YFSETQ. DNA of the CDR3: TGCGCCAGCAGCAAGGACAGGGGCCAGCAAGAGACCCAGTACTTC. It codes for CASSKDRGQQETQYF.

A few counts support this clonotype. J is TRBJ2-7 and V is TRBV20-1; D unclear. V dropped 0 bases and J dropped 0 bases, with 12 bases sitting between them. The germline gives CDR1 DFQATT, CDR2 SNEGSKA (reference sequence). The CDR3 sequence is 15 residues long. Here the CDR3 reads CSARDSTWSSYEQYF. For the CDR3, the DNA is TGCAGTGCTAGAGATTCGACCTGGAGCTCCTACGAGCAGTACTTC.

The rearrangement uses TRBV29-1 and TRBJ1-2, with a tentative D call TRBD1 (5 bases). V lost 5 bases to trimming and J lost 4 bases, with 11 bases between them. Germline-derived CDR1 and CDR2 are SQVTM and ANQGSEA. CDR3 length: 12 amino acids. CDR3 sequence (DNA): TGCAGCGTTAGACAGAGCTTCTATGGCTACACCTTC. Translation: CSVRQSFYGYTF.

This clonotype was counted a few times. This chain connects TRBV7-6 to TRBJ2-7; D is perhaps TRBD1 (6 bases). CDR1 SGHVS and CDR2 FNYEAQ come from the germline V gene. The CDR3 covers 15 residues. V gave up 1 base and J gave up 1 base, with 11 bases separating them. The CDR3 spells CASSLESTGSYEQYF. The CDR3 DNA is TGTGCCAGCAGCTTAGAATCGACAGGTTCCTACGAGCAGTACTTC.